A selection of T cell receptor beta chains follows, all from one sample in a study of cytomegalovirus exposure and HLA in healthy donors. Measured with immunoSEQ multiplex PCR; TCRdb has only the in-frame clones, and not every one. Of around 94,000 clones listed, approximately 80% are singletons. The sequenced sample was PBMCs. The receptors shown here come from a male donor in good health and CMV-seropositive. Each CDR3 is given with its conserved first and last residue. The D gene is left open where the match is weak. The size entry is marked missing in some rows and otherwise reads once, few, many or a size class.

CDR3nt,CDR3aa,j_gene,abundance,v_gene,d_gene
TGCGCCAGCAGCACCGGGACTAGCGGGCTGTACGAGCAGTACTTC,CASSTGTSGLYEQYF,TRBJ2-7,NA,TRBV5-1,TRBD2
TGTGCCAGCAGCCAATCGCGGACAGGGGCTGGAAACACCATATATTTT,CASSQSRTGAGNTIYF,TRBJ1-3,NA,TRBV16,TRBD1
TGTGCCAGCAGTCCCCTCGTGGGGGGGAACTATGGCTACACCTTC,CASSPLVGGNYGYTF,TRBJ1-2,NA,TRBV27,NA
TGTGCCAGCAGCCTCCCACGGGGCGAGCAGTACTTC,CASSLPRGEQYF,TRBJ2-7,NA,TRBV7-3,NA
TGTGCCAGCAGCTTAGTACAGGGAGGGACAGATACGCAGTATTTT,CASSLVQGGTDTQYF,TRBJ2-3,NA,TRBV7-9,NA
TGTGCCCCCCAATGGAGGGCCGATGAAAAACTGTTTTTT,CAPQWRADEKLFF,TRBJ1-4,NA,TRBV6-4,NA
TGTGCCAGTAGTATGAGTACAGGTCAGTCCAGCACAGATACGCAGTATTTT,CASSMSTGQSSTDTQYF,TRBJ2-3,NA,TRBV19,NA
TGTGCCAGCAGCTTAGCTCCGGGACTATCTGAGCAGTTCTTC,CASSLAPGLSEQFF,TRBJ2-1,NA,TRBV7-2,TRBD2
TGCAGCGTTGAAACTTACAATGAGCAGTTCTTC,CSVETYNEQFF,TRBJ2-1,NA,TRBV29-1,NA
TGTGCCAGCAGTCCCAGTCAGGTGCGAAAGGCCCAGTACTTC,CASSPSQVRKAQYF,TRBJ2-5,NA,TRBV28,NA
TGTGCCAGCAGCCGAGCAGGGGACCTGAAGACTGAAGCTTTCTTT,CASSRAGDLKTEAFF,TRBJ1-1,NA,TRBV28,NA
TGTTCCAGCAGCCCATCCTACAGGGCACGTAACTATGGCTACACCTTC,CSSSPSYRARNYGYTF,TRBJ1-2,NA,TRBV7-9,NA
TGCGCCAGCAGCCTCGGACAGGGGAACACCGGGGAGCTGTTTTTT,CASSLGQGNTGELFF,TRBJ2-2,NA,TRBV5-1,TRBD1
TGCGCCAGCAGCCAAGGCCAACCTATCTACAATGAGCAGTTCTTC,CASSQGQPIYNEQFF,TRBJ2-1,once,TRBV4-3,NA
TGCGCCAGCAGCTTACTGGGACAGGGGGCCTACGAGCAGTACTTC,CASSLLGQGAYEQYF,TRBJ2-7,NA,TRBV5-1,TRBD1
TGTGCCAGCAGTTTAGCAGGGGCAGCCAAAAACAGTCAGTACTTC,CASSLAGAAKNSQYF,TRBJ2-4,NA,TRBV28,NA
TGTGCCAGCAGCCCTCAACAGGGGAGCTCCTATAATTCACCCCTCCACTTT,CASSPQQGSSYNSPLHF,TRBJ1-6,NA,TRBV7-8,TRBD1
TGTGCCAGCAGCCAAGTGCTAGACCTAAACGAGCAGTACTTC,CASSQVLDLNEQYF,TRBJ2-7,NA,TRBV4-2,NA
TGTGCCAGCAGTCCAGACAGGGCCTGGGAGCAGTACTTC,CASSPDRAWEQYF,TRBJ2-7,NA,TRBV7-2,TRBD1
TGTGCCAGCAGCTCTCGTGGTGGGCTTCTAGAGACCCAGTACTTC,CASSSRGGLLETQYF,TRBJ2-5,NA,TRBV9,NA
TGTGCCAGTCAGTGGAAGGACTTCTACAATGAGCAGTTCTTC,CASQWKDFYNEQFF,TRBJ2-1,NA,TRBV2,NA
TGTGCCAGCAGCCACCGGGACAGATTCTCCGGGCAGTACTTC,CASSHRDRFSGQYF,TRBJ2-7,NA,TRBV11-2,TRBD1